The 9 T cell receptor beta chains below all came from one sample that was sequenced in a study of T cells after posttransplantation cyclophosphamide. Generated by immunoSEQ multiplex PCR, the TCRdb table keeps only in-frame clones and is missing some. This sample has roughly 30,000 clones, with about 89% found just once. The naive gate required viable CD3+CD4+ or CD3+CD8+ cells with CCR7+CD45RA+CD45RO-CD95-CD27+CD28+ phenotype. Sequencing was carried out using naive CD4+ T cells sorted from PBMCs. These receptor sequences come from a woman aged 55-69 years in good health, CMV-negative, and a related stem cell transplant donor.

This rearrangement joins TRBV19 to TRBJ2-3; TRBD2 agrees at 13 bases. The CDR3 consists of 15 residues. CDR1 and CDR2 from the germline V gene are LNHDA and SQIVND (reference sequence). Trimming removed 4 bases from V and 5 bases from J; junction bases left unmatched: 3. CDR3 region: CASSRGLAGQDTQYF. In DNA, the CDR3 is TGTGCCAGTAGTAGGGGACTAGCGGGGCAAGATACGCAGTATTTT.

The J gene is TRBJ1-2, the V gene TRBV30; D may be TRBD1 (6 bases). CDR1 and CDR2 from the germline V gene are GTSNPN and SVGIG (reference sequence). V gave up 4 bases and J gave up 1 base, with 10 bases separating them. The CDR3 loop spans 13 amino acids. In DNA, the CDR3 is TGTGCCTGGAACAGGGAGATTAACTATGGCTACACCTTC. It translates to CAWNREINYGYTF. Filled out from reference TRBV30 and TRBJ1-2, the complete variable domain reads SQTIHQWPATLVQPVGSPLSLECTVEGTSNPNLYWYRQAAGRGLQLLFYSVGIGQISSEVPQNLSASRPQDRQFILSSKKLLLSDSGFYLCAWNREINYGYTFGSGTRLTVV.

This chain links TRBV5-1 with TRBJ1-4; D gene ambiguous. This CDR3 comprises 13 residues. Germline CDR1 and CDR2: SGHRS and YFSETQ. V lost 0 bases and J lost 6, with 6 bases in between. The CDR3 loop reads CASSLAEYEKLFF. In DNA form, the CDR3 reads TGCGCCAGCAGCTTGGCAGAATATGAAAAACTGTTTTTT.

The chain recombines TRBV30 with TRBJ1-3; D is uncertain. The CDR3 contains 14 residues. Germline V lookup: CDR1 GTSNPN, CDR2 SVGIG (reference sequence). V was shortened by 0 bases and J by 1 base, with 7 bases between the two germline ends. CDR3: CAWSVLISGNTIYF. The CDR3 nucleotides read TGTGCCTGGAGTGTACTCATATCTGGAAACACCATATATTTT.

The chain is built from TRBV19 and TRBJ2-7; 7 nucleotides align to TRBD2. After removal of 5 bases from V and 3 bases from J, the junction contained 1 base not matched to a gene. The CDR3 runs 12 residues. Germline V lookup: CDR1 LNHDA, CDR2 SQIVND (reference sequence). The CDR3 loop reads CASSQRDYEQYF. In nucleotides, the CDR3 is TGTGCCAGTAGTCAGCGGGACTACGAGCAGTACTTC.

This clone was detected only once. The genes are TRBV2 and TRBJ1-5; the match to TRBD1 covers 12 bases. Germline CDR1 SNHLY, CDR2 FYNNEI. This CDR3 region has 15 residues. J lost 7 bases, V lost 6 bases, and 7 bases had no gene match. The DNA of the CDR3 is TGTGCCAGCAGGTCGGGGACAGGGGGCCAACAGCCCCAGCATTTT. Translating gives CASRSGTGGQQPQHF. Looking up the rest from reference TRBV2 and TRBJ1-5 gives the full variable domain: EPEVTQTPSHQVTQMGQEVILRCVPISNHLYFYWYRQILGQKVEFLVSFYNNEISEKSEIFDDQFSVERPDGSNFTLKIRSTKLEDSAMYFCASRSGTGGQQPQHFGDGTRLSIL.

In regard to this clone: At one boundary the junction diverges from the germline segment, which might be a read error. The chain links TRBV7-7 to TRBJ2-5; TRBD1 might be the D (6 bases). This CDR3 has 14 amino acids. From germline, CDR1 is SSHAT and CDR2 FNYEAQ (reference sequence). CDR3 sequence: CASSARGTQETQYF. The DNA for the CDR3 is TGTGCTAGCAGTGCCAGGGGTACGCAAGAGACCCAGTACTTC.

The chain uses TRBV11-1 and TRBJ2-1; 10 bases match TRBD1. V dropped 8 bases and J dropped 1; count of bases not matched to a gene: 8. CDR3 length equals 16 residues. Germline loops: CDR1 SGHAT, CDR2 FQDESV (reference sequence). The CDR3 DNA reads as TGTGCCAGCCGGGACAGGGGACGTTTATCCTACAATGAGCAGTTCTTC. This codes for CASRDRGRLSYNEQFF.

Note on this clone: The sample has other DNA sequences that encode this CDR3 too. This chain connects TRBV28 to TRBJ1-2; 8 nucleotides align to TRBD1. CDR3 size: 13 residues. Germline CDR1 and CDR2: MDHEN and SYDVKM. The ends lost 9 bases at V and 2 bases at J; junction bases unmatched: 5. As DNA, the CDR3 is TGTGCCAGTAGGACAGGGACCAACTATGGCTACACCTTC. It translates to CASRTGTNYGYTF.